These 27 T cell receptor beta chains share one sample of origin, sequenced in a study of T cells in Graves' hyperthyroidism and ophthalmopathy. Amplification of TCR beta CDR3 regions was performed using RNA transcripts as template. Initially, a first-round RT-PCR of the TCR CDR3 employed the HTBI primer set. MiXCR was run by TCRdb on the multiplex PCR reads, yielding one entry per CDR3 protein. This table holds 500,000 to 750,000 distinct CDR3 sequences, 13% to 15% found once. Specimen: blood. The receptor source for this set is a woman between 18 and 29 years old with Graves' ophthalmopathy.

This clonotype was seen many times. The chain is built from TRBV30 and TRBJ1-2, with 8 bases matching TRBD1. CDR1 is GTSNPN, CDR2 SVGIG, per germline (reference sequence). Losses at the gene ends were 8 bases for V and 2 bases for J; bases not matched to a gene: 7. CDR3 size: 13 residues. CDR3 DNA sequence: TGTGCCGGGGACAGGTTTAGGAACTATGGCTACACCTTC. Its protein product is CAGDRFRNYGYTF.

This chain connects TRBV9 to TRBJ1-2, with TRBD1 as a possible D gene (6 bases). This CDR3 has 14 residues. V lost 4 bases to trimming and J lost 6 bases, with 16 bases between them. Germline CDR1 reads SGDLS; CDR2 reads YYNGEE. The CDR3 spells CASSFGEGEDGYTF. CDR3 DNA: TGTGCCAGCAGCTTCGGGGAGGGGGAGGATGGCTACACCTTC.

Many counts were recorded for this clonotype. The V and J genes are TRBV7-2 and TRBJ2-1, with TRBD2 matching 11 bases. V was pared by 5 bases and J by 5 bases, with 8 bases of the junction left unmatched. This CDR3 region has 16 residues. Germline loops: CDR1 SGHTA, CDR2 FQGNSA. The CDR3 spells CASSQRLAGTNNEQFF. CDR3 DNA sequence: TGTGCCAGCAGCCAACGACTAGCGGGAACTAACAATGAGCAGTTCTTC.

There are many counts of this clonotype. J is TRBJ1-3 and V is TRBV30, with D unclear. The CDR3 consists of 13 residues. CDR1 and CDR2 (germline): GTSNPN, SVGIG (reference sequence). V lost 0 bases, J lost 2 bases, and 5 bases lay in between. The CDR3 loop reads CAWSVTAGNTIYF. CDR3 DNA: TGTGCCTGGAGTGTAACGGCTGGAAACACCATATATTTT.

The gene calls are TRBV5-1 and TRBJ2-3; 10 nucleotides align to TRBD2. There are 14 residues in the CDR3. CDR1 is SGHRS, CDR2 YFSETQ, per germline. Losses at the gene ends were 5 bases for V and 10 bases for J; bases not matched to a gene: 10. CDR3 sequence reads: CASRVAASGSAQYF. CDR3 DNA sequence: TGCGCCAGCAGGGTAGCCGCTAGCGGGAGTGCGCAGTATTTT.

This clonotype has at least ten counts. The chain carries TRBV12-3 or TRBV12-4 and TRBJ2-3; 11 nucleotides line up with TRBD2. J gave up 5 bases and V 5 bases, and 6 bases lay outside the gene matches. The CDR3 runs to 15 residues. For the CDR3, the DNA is TGTGCCAGCAGTACTGGGACTAGCGGAAGAGATACGCAGTATTTT. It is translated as CASSTGTSGRDTQYF.

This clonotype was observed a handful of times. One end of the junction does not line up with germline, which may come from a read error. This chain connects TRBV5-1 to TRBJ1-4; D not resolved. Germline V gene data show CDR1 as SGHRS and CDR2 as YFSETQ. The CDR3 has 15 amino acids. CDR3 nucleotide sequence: TGCGCCAGCAGCTATACGACACCAACTAATGAAAACCTGTTTTTT. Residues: CASSYTTPTNENLFF.

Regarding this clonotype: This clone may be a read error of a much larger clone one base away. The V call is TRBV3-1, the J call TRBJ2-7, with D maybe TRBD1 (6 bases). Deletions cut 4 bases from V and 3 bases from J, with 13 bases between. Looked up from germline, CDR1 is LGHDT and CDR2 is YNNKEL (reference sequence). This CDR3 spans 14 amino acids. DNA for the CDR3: TGTGCCAGCAGCCGGGCAGGGGAAGGCTACGAGCAGTACTTC. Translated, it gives CASSRAGEGYEQYF.

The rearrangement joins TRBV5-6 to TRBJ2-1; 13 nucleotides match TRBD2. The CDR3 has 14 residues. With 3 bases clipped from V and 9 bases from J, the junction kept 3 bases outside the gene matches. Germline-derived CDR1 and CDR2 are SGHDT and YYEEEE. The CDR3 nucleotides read TGTGCCAGCAGCTCAAGACTAGCGGGAGGTGAGCAGTTCTTC. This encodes CASSSRLAGGEQFF. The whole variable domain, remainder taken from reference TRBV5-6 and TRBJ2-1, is DAGVTQSPTHLIKTRGQQVTLRCSPKSGHDTVSWYQQALGQGPQFIFQYYEEEERQRGNFPDRFSGHQFPNYSSELNVNALLLGDSALYLCASSSRLAGGEQFFGPGTRLTVL.

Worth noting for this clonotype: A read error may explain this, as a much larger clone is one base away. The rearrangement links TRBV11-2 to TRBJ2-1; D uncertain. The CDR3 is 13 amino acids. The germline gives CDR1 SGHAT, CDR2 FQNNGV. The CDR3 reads CASNLDASVEQFF. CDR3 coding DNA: TGTGCCAGCAACTTAGACGCCTCGGTTGAGCAGTTCTTC.

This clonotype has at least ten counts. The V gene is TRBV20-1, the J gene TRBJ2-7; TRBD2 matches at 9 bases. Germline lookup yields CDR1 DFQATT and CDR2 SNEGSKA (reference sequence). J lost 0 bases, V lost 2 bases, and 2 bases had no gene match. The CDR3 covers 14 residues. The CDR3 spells CSARRREGSYEQYF. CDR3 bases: TGCAGTGCTAGAAGGCGGGAGGGCTCCTACGAGCAGTACTTC.

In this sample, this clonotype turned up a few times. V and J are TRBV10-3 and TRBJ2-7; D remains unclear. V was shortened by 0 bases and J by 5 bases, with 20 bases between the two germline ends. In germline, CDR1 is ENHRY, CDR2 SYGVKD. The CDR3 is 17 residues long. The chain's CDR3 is CAISESRIVLNADEQYF. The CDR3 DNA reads TGTGCCATCAGTGAGTCGAGGATTGTTCTTAATGCCGACGAGCAGTACTTC.

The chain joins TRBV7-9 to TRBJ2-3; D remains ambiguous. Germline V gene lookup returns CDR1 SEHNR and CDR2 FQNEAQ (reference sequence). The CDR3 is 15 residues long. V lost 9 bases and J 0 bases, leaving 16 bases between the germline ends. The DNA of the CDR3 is TGTGCCAGTACTCTCCTCACTACTAGCACAGATACGCAGTATTTT. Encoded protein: CASTLLTTSTDTQYF.

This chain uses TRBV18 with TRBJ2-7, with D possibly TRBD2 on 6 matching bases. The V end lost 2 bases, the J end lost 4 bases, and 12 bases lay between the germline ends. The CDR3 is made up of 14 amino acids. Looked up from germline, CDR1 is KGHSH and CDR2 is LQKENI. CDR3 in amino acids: CASSPAEGGYEQYF. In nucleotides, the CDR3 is TGTGCCAGCTCACCAGCGGAGGGCGGATACGAGCAGTACTTC.

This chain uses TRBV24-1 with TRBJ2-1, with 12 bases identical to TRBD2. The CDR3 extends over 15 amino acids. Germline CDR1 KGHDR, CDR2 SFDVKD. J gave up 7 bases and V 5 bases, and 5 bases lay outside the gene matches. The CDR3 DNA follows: TGTGCCACCAGTGTCCTAGCGGGAGGGTTGAATGAGCAGTTCTTC. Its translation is CATSVLAGGLNEQFF.

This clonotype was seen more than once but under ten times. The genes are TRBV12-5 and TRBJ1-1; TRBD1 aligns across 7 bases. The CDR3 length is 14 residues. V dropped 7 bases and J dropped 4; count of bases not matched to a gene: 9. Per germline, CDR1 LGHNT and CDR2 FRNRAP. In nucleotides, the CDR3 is TGTGCTAGTGCCCCAGAAGGGGGCGGCACTGAAGCTTTCTTT. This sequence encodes CASAPEGGGTEAFF.

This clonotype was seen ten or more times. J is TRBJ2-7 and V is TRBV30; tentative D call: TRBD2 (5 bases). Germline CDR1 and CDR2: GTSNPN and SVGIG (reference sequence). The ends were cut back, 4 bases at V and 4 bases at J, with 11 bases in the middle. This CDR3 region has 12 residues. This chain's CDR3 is CAWNLDSYEQYF. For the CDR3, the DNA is TGTGCCTGGAACCTGGACTCATACGAGCAGTACTTC.

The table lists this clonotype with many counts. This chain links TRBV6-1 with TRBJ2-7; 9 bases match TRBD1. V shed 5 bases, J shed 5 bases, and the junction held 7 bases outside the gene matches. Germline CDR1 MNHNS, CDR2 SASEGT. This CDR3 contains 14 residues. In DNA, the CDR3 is TGTGCCAGCAGTTTAGGACAGGGGAATGACGAGCAGTACTTC. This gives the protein CASSLGQGNDEQYF.

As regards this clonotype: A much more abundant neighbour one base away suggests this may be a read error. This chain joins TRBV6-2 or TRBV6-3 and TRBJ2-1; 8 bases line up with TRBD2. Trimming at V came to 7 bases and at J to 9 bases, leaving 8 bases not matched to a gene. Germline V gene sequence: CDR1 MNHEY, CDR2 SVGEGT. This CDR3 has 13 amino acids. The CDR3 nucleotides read TGTGCCAGCAACCGGGGGGGGGGGGGTGAGCAGTTCTTC. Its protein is CASNRGGGGEQFF.

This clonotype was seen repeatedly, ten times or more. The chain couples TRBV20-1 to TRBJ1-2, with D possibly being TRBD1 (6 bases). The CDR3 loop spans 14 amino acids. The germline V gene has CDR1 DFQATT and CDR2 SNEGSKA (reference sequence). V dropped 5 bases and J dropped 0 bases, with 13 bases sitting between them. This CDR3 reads CSAPWGATNYGYTF. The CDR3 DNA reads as TGCAGTGCTCCCTGGGGGGCCACTAACTATGGCTACACCTTC.

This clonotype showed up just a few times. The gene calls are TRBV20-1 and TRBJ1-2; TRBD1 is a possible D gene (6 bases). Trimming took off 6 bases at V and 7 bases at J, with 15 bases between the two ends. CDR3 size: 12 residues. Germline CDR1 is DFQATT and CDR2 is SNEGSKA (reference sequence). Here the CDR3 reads CSASTGLGGYTF. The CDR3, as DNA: TGCAGTGCCTCCACAGGGCTGGGTGGCTACACCTTC.

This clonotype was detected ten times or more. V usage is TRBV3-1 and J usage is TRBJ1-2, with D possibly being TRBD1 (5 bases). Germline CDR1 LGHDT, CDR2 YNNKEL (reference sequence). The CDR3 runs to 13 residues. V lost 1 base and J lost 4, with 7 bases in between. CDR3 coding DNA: TGTGCCAGCAGCCAAGGGGGGAGCTATGGCTACACCTTC. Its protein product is CASSQGGSYGYTF. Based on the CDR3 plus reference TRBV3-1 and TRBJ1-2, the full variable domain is DTAVSQTPKYLVTQMGNDKSIKCEQNLGHDTMYWYKQDSKKFLKIMFSYNNKELIINETVPNRFSPKSPDKAHLNLHINSLELGDSAVYFCASSQGGSYGYTFGSGTRLTVV.

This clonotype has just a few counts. This chain's CDR3 is CSAMAGYGYTF. CDR3 DNA sequence: TGCAGTGCCATGGCAGGGTATGGCTACACCTTC. The rearrangement joins TRBV20-1 to TRBJ1-2, with D possibly TRBD1 on 5 matching bases. CDR3 length equals 11 residues. With 6 bases removed from V and 5 bases from J, the gap between germline ends came to 10 bases. CDR1 DFQATT and CDR2 SNEGSKA come from the germline V gene (reference sequence).

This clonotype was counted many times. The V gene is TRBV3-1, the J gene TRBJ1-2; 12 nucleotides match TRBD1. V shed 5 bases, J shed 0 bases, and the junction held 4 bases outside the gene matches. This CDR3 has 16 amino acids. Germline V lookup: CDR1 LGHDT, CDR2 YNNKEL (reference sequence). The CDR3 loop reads CASSDRDRGPNYGYTF. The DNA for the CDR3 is TGTGCCAGCAGCGATCGGGACAGGGGGCCTAACTATGGCTACACCTTC.

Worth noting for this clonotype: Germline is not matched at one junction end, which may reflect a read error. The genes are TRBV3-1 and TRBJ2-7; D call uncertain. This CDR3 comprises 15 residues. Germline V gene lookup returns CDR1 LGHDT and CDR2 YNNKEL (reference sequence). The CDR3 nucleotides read TGTGCCAGCAACCAAGCATCTAGGGTCTCCTACGAGCAGTACTTC. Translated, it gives CASNQASRVSYEQYF.

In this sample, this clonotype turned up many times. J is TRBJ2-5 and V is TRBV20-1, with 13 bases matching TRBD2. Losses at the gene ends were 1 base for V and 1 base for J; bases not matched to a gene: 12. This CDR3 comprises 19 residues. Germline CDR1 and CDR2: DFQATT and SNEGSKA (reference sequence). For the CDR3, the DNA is TGCAGTGCTAGAGTAGGGACTAGCGGGATGGCCCGAACCCAAGAGACCCAGTACTTC. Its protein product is CSARVGTSGMARTQETQYF.

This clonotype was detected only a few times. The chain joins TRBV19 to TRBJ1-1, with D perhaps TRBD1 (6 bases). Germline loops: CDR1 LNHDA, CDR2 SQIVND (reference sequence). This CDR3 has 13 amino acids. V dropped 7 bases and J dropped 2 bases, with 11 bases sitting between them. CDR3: CASNPGGNTEAFF. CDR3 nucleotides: TGTGCCAGTAACCCGGGGGGCAACACTGAAGCTTTCTTT.